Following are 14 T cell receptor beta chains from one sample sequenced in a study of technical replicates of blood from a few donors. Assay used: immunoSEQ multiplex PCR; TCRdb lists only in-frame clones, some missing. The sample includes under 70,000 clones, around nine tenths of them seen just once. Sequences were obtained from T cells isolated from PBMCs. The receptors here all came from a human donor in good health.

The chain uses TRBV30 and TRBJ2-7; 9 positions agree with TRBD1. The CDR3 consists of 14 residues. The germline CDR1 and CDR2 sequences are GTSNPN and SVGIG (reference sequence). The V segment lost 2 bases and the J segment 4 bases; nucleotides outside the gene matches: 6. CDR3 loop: CAWSTGTGLYEQYF. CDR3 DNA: TGTGCCTGGAGTACCGGGACAGGGTTATACGAGCAGTACTTC.

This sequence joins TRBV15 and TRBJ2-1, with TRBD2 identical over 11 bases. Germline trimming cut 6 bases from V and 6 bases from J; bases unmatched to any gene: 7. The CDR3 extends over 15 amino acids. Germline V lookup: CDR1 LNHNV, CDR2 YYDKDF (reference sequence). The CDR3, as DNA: TGTGCCACCAGTACTAGCGGGAGCCTGGCCAATGAGCAGTTCTTC. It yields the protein CATSTSGSLANEQFF.

CDR3 coding DNA: TGTGCCAGCAGTAGACTAGCGGGTGCCTCCTACAATGAGCAGTTCTTC. Translating gives CASSRLAGASYNEQFF. V and J are TRBV9 and TRBJ2-1; 10 nucleotides match TRBD2. The germline V gene has CDR1 SGDLS and CDR2 YYNGEE. V gave up 5 bases and J gave up 0 bases; unmatched junction bases: 5. The CDR3 has 16 amino acids.

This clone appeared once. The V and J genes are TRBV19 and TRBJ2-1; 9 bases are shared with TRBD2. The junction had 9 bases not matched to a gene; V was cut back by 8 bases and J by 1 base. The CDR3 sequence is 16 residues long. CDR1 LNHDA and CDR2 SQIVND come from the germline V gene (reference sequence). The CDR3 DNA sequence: TGTGCCAGTCTTTTAGCGGGAGTACGGTCCTACAATGAGCAGTTCTTC. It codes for CASLLAGVRSYNEQFF.

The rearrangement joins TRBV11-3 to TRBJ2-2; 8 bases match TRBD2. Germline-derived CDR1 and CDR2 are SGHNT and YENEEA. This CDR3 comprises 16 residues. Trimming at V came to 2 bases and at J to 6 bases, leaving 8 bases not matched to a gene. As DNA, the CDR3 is TGTGCCAGCAGCTTATCTCCGGGACTAGTTTCCGGGGAGCTGTTTTTT. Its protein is CASSLSPGLVSGELFF.

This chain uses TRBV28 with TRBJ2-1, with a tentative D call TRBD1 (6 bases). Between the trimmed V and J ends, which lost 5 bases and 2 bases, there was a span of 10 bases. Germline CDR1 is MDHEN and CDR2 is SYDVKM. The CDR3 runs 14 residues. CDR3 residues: CASSGQQPYNEQFF. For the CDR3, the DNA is TGTGCCAGCAGTGGACAGCAACCCTACAATGAGCAGTTCTTC.

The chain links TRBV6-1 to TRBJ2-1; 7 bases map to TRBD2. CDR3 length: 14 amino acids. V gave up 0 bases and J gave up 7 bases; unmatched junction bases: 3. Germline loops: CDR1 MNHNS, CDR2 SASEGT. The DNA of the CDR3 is TGTGCCAGCAGTGAAGCGGGAGGGCCGAATGAGCAGTTCTTC. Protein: CASSEAGGPNEQFF.

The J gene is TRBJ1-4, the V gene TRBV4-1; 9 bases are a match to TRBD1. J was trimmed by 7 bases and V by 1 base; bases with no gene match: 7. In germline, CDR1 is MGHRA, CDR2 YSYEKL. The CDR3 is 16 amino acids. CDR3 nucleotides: TGCGCCAGCAGCCAAGGGACAGGGGATTTCGGTGAAAAACTGTTTTTT. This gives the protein CASSQGTGDFGEKLFF.

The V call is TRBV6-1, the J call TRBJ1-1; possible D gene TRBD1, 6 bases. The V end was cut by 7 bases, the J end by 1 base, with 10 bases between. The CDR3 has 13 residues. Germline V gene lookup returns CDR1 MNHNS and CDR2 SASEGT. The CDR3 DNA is TGTGCCAGCACCCTACAGGGGAACACTGAAGCTTTCTTT. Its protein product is CASTLQGNTEAFF.

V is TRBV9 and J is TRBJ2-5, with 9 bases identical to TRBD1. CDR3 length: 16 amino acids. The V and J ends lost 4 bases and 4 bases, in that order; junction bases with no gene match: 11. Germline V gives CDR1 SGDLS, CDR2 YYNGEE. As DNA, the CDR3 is TGTGCCAGCAGCACACCTCACTTACAGGGGGCAGAGACCCAGTACTTC. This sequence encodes CASSTPHLQGAETQYF.

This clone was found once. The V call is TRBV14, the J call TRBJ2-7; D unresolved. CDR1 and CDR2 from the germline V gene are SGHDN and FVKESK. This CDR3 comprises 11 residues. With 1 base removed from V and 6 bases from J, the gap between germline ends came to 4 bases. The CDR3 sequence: CASSQGREQYF. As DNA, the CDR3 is TGTGCCAGCAGCCAAGGTCGCGAGCAGTACTTC.

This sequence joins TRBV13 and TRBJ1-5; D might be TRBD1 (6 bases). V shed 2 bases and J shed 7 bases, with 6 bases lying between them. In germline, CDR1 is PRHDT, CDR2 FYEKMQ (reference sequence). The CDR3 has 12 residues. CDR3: CASSLQGQPQHF. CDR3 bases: TGTGCCAGCAGCTTACAGGGGCAGCCCCAGCATTTT.

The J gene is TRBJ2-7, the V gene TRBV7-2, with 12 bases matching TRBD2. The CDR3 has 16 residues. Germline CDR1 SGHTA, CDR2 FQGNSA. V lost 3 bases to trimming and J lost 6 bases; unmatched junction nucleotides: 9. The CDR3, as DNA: TGTGCCAGCAGCTTCGCTATGACTAGCGGGAGTGGCGAGCAGTACTTC. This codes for CASSFAMTSGSGEQYF.

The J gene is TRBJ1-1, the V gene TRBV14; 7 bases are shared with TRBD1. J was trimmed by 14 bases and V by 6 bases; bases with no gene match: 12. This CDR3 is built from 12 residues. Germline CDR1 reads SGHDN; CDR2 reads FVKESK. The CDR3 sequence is CASRDDRVWFFF. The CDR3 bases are TGTGCCAGCAGGGATGACAGGGTTTGGTTCTTCTTT. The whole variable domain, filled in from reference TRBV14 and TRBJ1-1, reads EAGVTQFPSHSVIEKGQTVTLRCDPISGHDNLYWYRRVMGKEIKFLLHFVKESKQDESGMPNNRFLAERTGGTYSTLKVQPAELEDSGVYFCASRDDRVWFFFGQGTRLTVV.